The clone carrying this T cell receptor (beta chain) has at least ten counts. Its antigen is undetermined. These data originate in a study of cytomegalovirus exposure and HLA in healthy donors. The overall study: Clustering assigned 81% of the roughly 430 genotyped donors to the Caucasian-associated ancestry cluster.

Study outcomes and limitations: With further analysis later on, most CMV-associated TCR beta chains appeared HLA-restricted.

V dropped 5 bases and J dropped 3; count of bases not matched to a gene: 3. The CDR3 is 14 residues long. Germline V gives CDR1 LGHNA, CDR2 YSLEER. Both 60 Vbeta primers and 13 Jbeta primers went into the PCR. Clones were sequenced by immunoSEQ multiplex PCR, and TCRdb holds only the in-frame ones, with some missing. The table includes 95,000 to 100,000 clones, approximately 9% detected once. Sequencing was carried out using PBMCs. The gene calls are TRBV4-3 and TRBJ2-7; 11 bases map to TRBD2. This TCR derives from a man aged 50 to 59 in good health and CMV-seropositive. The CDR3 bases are TGCGCCAGCAGCGATCTAGCGGGAGGCTACGAGCAGTACTTC. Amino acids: CASSDLAGGYEQYF.